Detailed here is one TCR beta chain. What it binds is unknown. Profiling relied on immunoSEQ multiplex PCR, and the TCRdb table lists in-frame clones only, not all of them. The sample carries approximately 97,000 clones, roughly 80% recorded once. This record comes from a study of cytotoxic CD8 clonotypes in ibrutinib-treated CLL. The study, taken as a whole, reports: Public clonotypes, rarely seen, contracted or held steady on treatment.

The V end lost 4 bases, the J end lost 1 base, and 5 bases lay between the germline ends. The germline V gene has CDR1 SQVTM and CDR2 ANQGSEA. This CDR3 spans 11 amino acids. This TCR was sampled from a human donor with chronic lymphocytic leukemia. The specimen was PBMCs, collected after 24 months of ibrutinib treatment. The chain is built from TRBV29-1 and TRBJ2-7; D is ambiguous. CDR3 region: CSVGNSYEQYF. CDR3 in DNA: TGCAGCGTTGGGAATTCCTACGAGCAGTACTTC.